One T cell receptor (beta chain) is described in this entry. Antigen: not known. Measured with immunoSEQ multiplex PCR; TCRdb has only the in-frame clones, and not every one. Among around 58,000 clones listed, 75% to 90% were seen once. The entry originates in a study of OX40 agonist ivuxolimab in advanced cancers. Study-wide findings and caveats: Relative to CD4+ cells, CD8+ T cells on average had more expanded clones.

CDR1 is MNHNS and CDR2 is SASEGT in the germline V gene. The V and J ends lost 2 bases and 3 bases, in that order; junction bases with no gene match: 4. CDR3 length equals 15 residues. The receptor was derived from an adult with an advanced solid tumor such as melanoma, head and neck, liver or kidney cancer. The starting material was CD4+ or CD8+ T cells sorted from blood, obtained in a trial of the OX40 agonist ivuxolimab. The chain employs TRBV6-1 and TRBJ2-1; TRBD1 matches at 7 bases. The CDR3 bases are TGTGCCAGCAGTGAAAGGGGACAGAGCTACAATGAGCAGTTCTTC. This sequence encodes CASSERGQSYNEQFF.